The source of this T cell receptor (beta chain) is a study of T cells expressing NK-cell markers. Study-level background: Sequencing of TCR beta repertoires drew on sorted CD3+CD56+NKG2C+, CD3+CD56+NKG2C- and CD3+CD56-NKG2C+ T cells. Study-level points and caveats: In four donors, dominant clonotypes made up 28.3-60.1% of CD3+CD56-NKG2C+ cells.

A word on this clonotype: The antigen is unknown.

The germline CDR1 and CDR2 sequences are DFQATT and SNEGSKA (reference sequence). CDR3 length equals 15 residues. TCRdb reworked the 5' RACE reads into one entry per CDR3 protein, no DNA. Its clone listing holds some 280,000 distinct CDR3 sequences. The receptor's source is a young man in good health. This chain connects TRBV20-1 to TRBJ1-5. The sequenced material came from blood T cells: a sorted CD56 or NKG2C T cell subset, CD4+ or CD8+ T cells, or bulk PBMC T cells (not recorded which). The CDR3 is CSARESKGSNQPQHF.